The 8 T cell receptor beta chains below come from one sample, sequenced in a study of T cells in tuberculosis. Noted time point: new active TB diagnosis, blood taken before or within 7 days of starting treatment. The assay was immunoSEQ multiplex PCR, and TCRdb's table has in-frame clones only and misses some. This table holds tens of thousands of clones, roughly 95% found once. The specimen was PBMCs, collected at tuberculosis diagnosis. Receptor source: an adult with tuberculosis.

This chain links TRBV12-5 with TRBJ2-7; 8 nucleotides line up with TRBD1. The CDR3 has 15 amino acids. Germline lookup yields CDR1 LGHNT and CDR2 FRNRAP. Trimming cost V 4 bases and J 5 bases; bases outside gene matches: 10. The CDR3 loop reads CASGSDRGTIHEQYF. CDR3 nucleotides: TGTGCTAGTGGTTCCGACAGGGGTACAATACACGAGCAGTACTTC.

The V and J genes are TRBV2 and TRBJ2-6; 8 bases line up with TRBD1. Unmatched junction bases numbered 7, after V lost 4 bases and J lost 2 bases. The CDR3 runs to 17 residues. Germline V gives CDR1 SNHLY, CDR2 FYNNEI. The CDR3 sequence is CASSGTGIIAGANVLTF. CDR3 bases: TGTGCCAGCAGTGGGACAGGGATAATCGCTGGGGCCAACGTCCTGACTTTC.

The genes are TRBV30 and TRBJ1-5; D gene unclear. The germline CDR1 and CDR2 sequences are GTSNPN and SVGIG (reference sequence). The CDR3 has 13 amino acids. V lost 3 bases to trimming and J lost 0 bases, with 6 bases between them. The CDR3 DNA follows: TGTGCCTGGAGGTCTTATAGCAATCAGCCCCAGCATTTT. This encodes CAWRSYSNQPQHF.

V and J are TRBV21-1 and TRBJ2-3; the DNA was not used to check the table's D call, TRBD2. TRBV21-1 is an annotated pseudogene. The CDR3 length is 13 residues. CDR3 nucleotides: TGTGCCAGCAGCGGGGGGGACACAGATACGCAGTATTTT. This gives the protein CASSGGDTDTQYF.

V and J are TRBV19 and TRBJ2-7, with 9 nucleotides matching TRBD1. The junction had 14 bases not matched to a gene; V was cut back by 7 bases and J by 4 bases. This CDR3 spans 16 amino acids. Germline-derived CDR1 and CDR2 are LNHDA and SQIVND (reference sequence). The CDR3 bases are TGTGCCAGTACCGAAAAGCCGGGACAGGGAGAATACGAGCAGTACTTC. Translating it yields CASTEKPGQGEYEQYF.

The chain joins TRBV7-3 to TRBJ2-7; 7 bases line up with TRBD1. The CDR3 contains 17 residues. Germline values: CDR1 SGHTA, CDR2 FQGTGA. The J segment lost 2 bases and the V segment lost 2 bases, leaving 12 bases of the junction unmatched. CDR3: CASSLGKGRGPAYEQYF. The CDR3 DNA is TGTGCCAGCAGCTTAGGCAAGGGAAGGGGGCCCGCCTACGAGCAGTACTTC.

The chain is built from TRBV27 and TRBJ2-2; perhaps TRBD2 as D (6 bases). The ends were cut back, 4 bases at V and 5 bases at J, with 8 bases in the middle. The CDR3 covers 13 residues. Germline V gene sequence: CDR1 MNHEY, CDR2 SMNVEV (reference sequence). This CDR3 reads CASSWTTTGELFF. CDR3 nucleotides: TGTGCCAGCAGTTGGACTACAACCGGGGAGCTGTTTTTT.

The CDR3 DNA reads as TGTGCCAGCAGTGTACAGGGATCTAACTATGGCTACACCTTC. Translating gives CASSVQGSNYGYTF. The V and J genes are TRBV2 and TRBJ1-2; a weak D match, TRBD1 (6 bases). The CDR3 is 14 amino acids. Germline V gene lookup returns CDR1 SNHLY and CDR2 FYNNEI. The V end lost 4 bases, the J end lost 0 bases, and 9 bases lay between the germline ends.